These 18 T cell receptor beta chains came from one sample sequenced in a study of shared clonotypes between healthy human individuals. TCRdb's table, derived via immunoSEQ multiplex PCR, lists solely in-frame clones and lacks some. The sample consists of about 2 million clones, roughly 95% of them appearing once. Naivety among CD8 cells was defined by CD45RO negativity and positive CCR7 selection, thereby excluding terminally differentiated effector memory CD45RA+ cells. The sample was naive CD8+ T cells sorted from blood. The source of these receptors is a man aged 18 to 30 in good health.

The chain uses TRBV9 and TRBJ2-3; D possibly corresponds to TRBD1 (5 bases). The CDR3 runs 14 residues. Germline CDR1 is SGDLS and CDR2 is YYNGEE. The V end was cut by 3 bases, the J end by 4 bases, with 12 bases between. CDR3 DNA sequence: TGTGCCAGCAGCGGCGGCCAGGGCGCAGATACGCAGTATTTT. Encoded protein: CASSGGQGADTQYF.

The sample holds a few counts of this clone. V usage is TRBV7-9 and J usage is TRBJ2-2; 10 bases are shared with TRBD1. CDR3 length: 15 residues. Germline-derived CDR1 and CDR2 are SEHNR and FQNEAQ (reference sequence). Unmatched junction bases numbered 5, after V lost 4 bases and J lost 6 bases. The CDR3 sequence: CASSSRTGGAGELFF. Here the CDR3 DNA reads TGTGCCAGCAGCTCAAGGACAGGGGGAGCCGGGGAGCTGTTTTTT.

The rearrangement uses TRBV28 and TRBJ2-2; 7 bases are shared with TRBD2. The V gene's germline CDR1 is MDHEN and CDR2 SYDVKM. The CDR3 spans 13 residues. Trimming removed 6 bases from V and 6 bases from J; junction bases left unmatched: 4. The CDR3 region is CASSQTSAGELFF. The CDR3 DNA follows: TGTGCCAGCAGCCAAACTAGCGCCGGGGAGCTGTTTTTT.

The rearrangement uses TRBV7-2 and TRBJ1-2, with D possibly matching TRBD1 (6 bases). V lost 7 bases and J lost 4, with 16 bases in between. This CDR3 contains 14 residues. Germline V gives CDR1 SGHTA, CDR2 FQGNSA. The CDR3 spells CASNSPGAGYGYTF. DNA for the CDR3: TGTGCCAGCAACTCCCCAGGGGCGGGCTATGGCTACACCTTC. The variable domain in full, completed from reference TRBV7-2 and TRBJ1-2, reads GAGVSQSPSNKVTEKGKDVELRCDPISGHTALYWYRQSLGQGLEFLIYFQGNSAPDKSGLPSDRFSAERTGGSVSTLTIQRTQQEDSAVYLCASNSPGAGYGYTFGSGTRLTVV.

The chain has TRBV5-1 and TRBJ1-1; a weak D match, TRBD1 (5 bases). CDR1 SGHRS and CDR2 YFSETQ come from the germline V gene. V lost 4 bases and J 2 bases, leaving 15 bases between the germline ends. CDR3 length: 15 residues. For the CDR3, the DNA is TGCGCCAGCAGCGGCAGGGCAACGCCAAACACTGAAGCTTTCTTT. This gives the protein CASSGRATPNTEAFF.

The chain links TRBV30 to TRBJ2-3; possible D gene TRBD2, 5 bases. Germline CDR1 and CDR2: GTSNPN and SVGIG (reference sequence). There are 14 residues in the CDR3. V was pared by 1 base and J by 3 bases, with 11 bases between. The CDR3 DNA follows: TGTGCCTGGAGTGGAGGGTTACGGACAGATACGCAGTATTTT. Translation: CAWSGGLRTDTQYF.

The rearrangement links TRBV30 to TRBJ2-5, with D possibly matching TRBD2 (5 bases). The DNA end favors TRBJ2-7, so the J call may be wrong. Germline CDR1 is GTSNPN and CDR2 is SVGIG (reference sequence). The CDR3 sequence is 16 residues long. In DNA form, the CDR3 reads TGTGCCTGGAGTGCGAAAGGAAAGCGGCAGAGCTACGAGCAGTACTTC. Translating gives CAWSAKGKRQSYEQYF.

On this clone itself: Other DNA sequences of this sample code for an identical CDR3. The chain combines TRBV27 with TRBJ1-1; no clear D. The CDR3 length is 13 residues. Trimming removed 3 bases at V and 0 bases at J, with 5 bases between. Germline assignment: CDR1 MNHEY and CDR2 SMNVEV (reference sequence). The CDR3 DNA sequence: TGTGCCAGCAGTTTCTCCGTGAACACTGAAGCTTTCTTT. It codes for CASSFSVNTEAFF.

J is TRBJ2-5 and V is TRBV5-4, with D possibly matching TRBD2 (6 bases). The ends were cut back, 4 bases at V and 5 bases at J, with 12 bases in the middle. CDR1 and CDR2 from the germline V gene are SGHNT and YYREEE (reference sequence). CDR3 size: 13 residues. CDR3 DNA sequence: TGTGCCAGCAGCCCCAATGGAGGGGAGACCCAGTACTTC. Encoded protein: CASSPNGGETQYF. The complete variable domain, with remaining parts taken from reference TRBV5-4 and TRBJ2-5, reads ETGVTQSPTHLIKTRGQQVTLRCSSQSGHNTVSWYQQALGQGPQFIFQYYREEENGRGNFPPRFSGLQFPNYSSELNVNALELDDSALYLCASSPNGGETQYFGPGTRLLVL.

The chain recombines TRBV4-1 with TRBJ2-5, with D perhaps matching TRBD1 or TRBD2 (5 bases each). Germline values: CDR1 MGHRA, CDR2 YSYEKL. Trimming cost V 2 bases and J 0 bases, with 16 bases left between them. CDR3 size: 17 residues. CDR3 nucleotide sequence: TGCGCCAGCAGCCAATTTGTTGGGGGATACAACCAAGAGACCCAGTACTTC. This translates into CASSQFVGGYNQETQYF.

This clone was detected once. V is TRBV11-2 and J is TRBJ2-1; 14 bases are a match to TRBD2. The germline gives CDR1 SGHAT, CDR2 FQNNGV. The CDR3 runs to 16 residues. V shed 0 bases and J 11 bases; nucleotides not matched to a gene: 6. The CDR3 protein is CASSLEGLAGGVKQFF. The DNA of the CDR3 is TGTGCCAGCAGCTTAGAAGGACTAGCGGGGGGCGTCAAGCAGTTCTTC.

V is TRBV5-6 and J is TRBJ2-7, with D maybe TRBD2 (5 bases). The length of the CDR3 is 13 residues. The V end was cut by 4 bases, the J end by 6 bases, with 14 bases between. The V gene's germline CDR1 is SGHDT and CDR2 YYEEEE. The CDR3 DNA follows: TGTGCCAGCAGCCCTGGGGTTGCGGGCGAGCAGTACTTC. Residues: CASSPGVAGEQYF.

V is TRBV9 and J is TRBJ2-1; 8 nucleotides line up with TRBD2. J gave up 2 bases and V 4 bases, and 5 bases lay outside the gene matches. The CDR3 sequence is 15 residues long. The germline V gene encodes CDR1 SGDLS and CDR2 YYNGEE. The CDR3 region has the DNA TGTGCCAGCAGCCCCGGGGGGGCTCCCTACAATGAGCAGTTCTTC. This gives the protein CASSPGGAPYNEQFF.

For this clone: A read error may produce the germline difference seen at one junction end. The gene calls are TRBV6-5 and TRBJ2-4, with D maybe TRBD1 (6 bases). Per the germline V gene, CDR1 is MNHEY and CDR2 is SVGAGI. The CDR3 loop spans 16 amino acids. This CDR3 is CASSHSPGQIMDIQYF. CDR3 nucleotide sequence: TGTGCCAGCAGTCACTCGCCAGGACAGATTATGGACATTCAGTACTTC.

This CDR3 is CASSLGPPVPSYNEQFF. The CDR3 bases are TGTGCCAGCAGCTTGGGACCCCCGGTCCCCTCCTACAATGAGCAGTTCTTC. The genes are TRBV5-6 and TRBJ2-1; D unresolved. CDR1 is SGHDT and CDR2 is YYEEEE in the germline V gene. The V end lost 0 bases, the J end lost 0 bases, and 13 bases lay between the germline ends. The length of the CDR3 is 17 residues.

The chain combines TRBV5-6 with TRBJ2-1, with D tentatively TRBD2 (6 bases). Trimming took off 4 bases at V and 6 bases at J, with 20 bases between the two ends. Germline loops: CDR1 SGHDT, CDR2 YYEEEE. The CDR3 length is 16 residues. CDR3 protein: CASSSSGEYSLNEQFF. CDR3 coding DNA: TGTGCCAGCAGCAGTAGCGGAGAGTATTCCCTCAATGAGCAGTTCTTC.

The chain carries TRBV19 and TRBJ1-5, with 11 bases fitting TRBD1. CDR1 is LNHDA, CDR2 SQIVND, per germline (reference sequence). The junction had 4 bases not matched to a gene; V was cut back by 8 bases and J by 4 bases. The CDR3 sequence is 14 residues long. CDR3 protein: CASCRDRGNQPQHF. CDR3 DNA: TGTGCCAGTTGCCGGGACAGGGGGAATCAGCCCCAGCATTTT.

The chain employs TRBV28 and TRBJ1-1; no reliable D call. Germline CDR1 and CDR2: MDHEN and SYDVKM. This CDR3 has 13 amino acids. Trimming removed 2 bases from V and 5 bases from J, with 9 bases in between. CDR3 residues: CASSLGVQTEAFF. The CDR3 DNA reads TGTGCCAGCAGTTTAGGGGTACAAACTGAAGCTTTCTTT.